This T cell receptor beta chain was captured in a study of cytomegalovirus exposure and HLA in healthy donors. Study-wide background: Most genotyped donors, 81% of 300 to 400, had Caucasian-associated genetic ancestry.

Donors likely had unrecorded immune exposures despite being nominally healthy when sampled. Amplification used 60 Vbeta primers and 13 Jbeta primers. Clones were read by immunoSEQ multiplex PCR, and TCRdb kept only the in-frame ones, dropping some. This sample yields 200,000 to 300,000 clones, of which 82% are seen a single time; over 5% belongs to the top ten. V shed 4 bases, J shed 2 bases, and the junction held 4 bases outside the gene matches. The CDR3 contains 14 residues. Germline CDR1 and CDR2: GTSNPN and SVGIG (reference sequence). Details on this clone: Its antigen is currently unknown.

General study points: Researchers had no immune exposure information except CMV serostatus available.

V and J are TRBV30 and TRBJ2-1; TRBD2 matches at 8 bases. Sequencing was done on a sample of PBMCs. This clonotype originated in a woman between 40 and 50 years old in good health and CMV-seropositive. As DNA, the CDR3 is TGTGCCTGGACCGAACTAGCGGCCTACAATGAGCAGTTCTTC. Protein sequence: CAWTELAAYNEQFF.